This passage covers 12 T cell receptor beta chains from one sample sequenced in a study of blood T cell repertoires in COVID-19. The table came from immunoSEQ multiplex PCR; TCRdb's copy has only in-frame clones and leaves some out. The data show about half a million clones, with 89% seen just once and around 0.95% held by the top ten. Material for sequencing was peripheral blood. The origin of the receptors is a man aged 18 to 30 with COVID-19, enrolled during active disease.

A single count supports this clone. V and J are TRBV5-1 and TRBJ1-6; 7 bases agree with TRBD1. V lost 5 bases and J lost 5; bases outside the gene matches: 7. Germline CDR1 and CDR2: SGHRS and YFSETQ. CDR3 length equals 15 residues. CDR3 in amino acids: CASRSTRGDNSPLHF. The DNA of the CDR3 is TGCGCCAGCAGATCCACCAGGGGGGATAATTCACCCCTCCACTTT.

The genes are TRBV14 and TRBJ2-2, with TRBD2 matching over 9 bases. CDR1 is SGHDN and CDR2 is FVKESK in the germline V gene. J was trimmed by 5 bases and V by 4 bases; bases with no gene match: 5. CDR3 length: 15 residues. CDR3 DNA sequence: TGTGCCAGCAGCCGTACTAGCGGGCAGACCGGGGAGCTGTTTTTT. This translates into CASSRTSGQTGELFF.

The count of this clone is one. V is TRBV18 and J is TRBJ2-7; 7 bases are a match to TRBD2. Germline-derived CDR1 and CDR2 are KGHSH and LQKENI. J gave up 0 bases and V 8 bases, and 16 bases lay outside the gene matches. There are 17 residues in the CDR3. The CDR3 here is CASTRDLLRGDSYEQYF. CDR3 in DNA: TGTGCCAGCACCCGAGACCTCCTTCGGGGGGACTCCTACGAGCAGTACTTC.

As to this clone: The junction and the germline gene differ at one end; a read error may be behind it. The chain has TRBV3-1 (or the pseudogene TRBV3-2) and TRBJ2-7, with D possibly matching TRBD1 (5 bases). The CDR3 totals 11 residues. CDR1 LGHDT and CDR2 YNNKEL come from the germline V gene (reference sequence). CDR3 coding DNA: TGTGCCAGCAGCCATGATGGGGCCAACCACTTC. Residues: CASSHDGANHF.

The rearrangement links TRBV3-1 (or the pseudogene TRBV3-2) to TRBJ2-1, with D possibly TRBD1 on 6 matching bases. V was pared by 5 bases and J by 2 bases, with 13 bases between. In germline, CDR1 is LGHDT, CDR2 YNNKEL (reference sequence). The CDR3 extends over 15 amino acids. DNA for the CDR3: TGTGCCAGCAGCTCTGACAGGCCTCCCTACAATGAGCAGTTCTTC. Encoded protein: CASSSDRPPYNEQFF.

The genes are TRBV30 and TRBJ1-3; no clear D. Germline V gives CDR1 GTSNPN, CDR2 SVGIG (reference sequence). V was trimmed by 0 bases and J by 0 bases, leaving 6 bases between them. The CDR3 totals 14 residues. The CDR3 is CAWSVGASGNTIYF. In nucleotides, the CDR3 is TGTGCCTGGAGTGTTGGAGCCTCTGGAAACACCATATATTTT.

The chain has TRBV5-4 and TRBJ2-5, with TRBD2 matching over 11 bases. This CDR3 has 16 residues. Germline trimming cut 0 bases from V and 3 bases from J; bases unmatched to any gene: 4. Looked up from germline, CDR1 is SGHNT and CDR2 is YYREEE (reference sequence). The CDR3 nucleotides are TGTGCCAGCAGCTTGGAGGTAGCGGGAGGGGAAGAGACCCAGTACTTC. Its translation is CASSLEVAGGEETQYF.

The chain links TRBV4-1 to TRBJ2-7; 10 positions match TRBD2. The length of the CDR3 is 15 residues. Germline V gene data show CDR1 as MGHRA and CDR2 as YSYEKL. The trim removed 6 bases at V and 4 bases at J, leaving 9 bases unmatched. The chain's CDR3 is CASRSIAGGKYEQYF. In nucleotides, the CDR3 is TGCGCCAGCAGATCTATAGCGGGAGGAAAGTACGAGCAGTACTTC.

The rearrangement joins TRBV5-4 to TRBJ2-3, with D tentatively TRBD1 (5 bases). Germline V gene data show CDR1 as SGHNT and CDR2 as YYREEE (reference sequence). The germline V and J ends were trimmed by 1 base and 0 bases, with 12 bases remaining between them. The CDR3 extends over 16 amino acids. In nucleotides, the CDR3 is TGTGCCAGCAGCTTGAGGGGTCAAACTAGCACAGATACGCAGTATTTT. Protein: CASSLRGQTSTDTQYF.

The chain uses TRBV15 and TRBJ2-1, with TRBD1 matching over 8 bases. V dropped 5 bases and J dropped 0; count of bases not matched to a gene: 9. The germline V gene has CDR1 LNHNV and CDR2 YYDKDF (reference sequence). The CDR3 runs to 17 residues. The CDR3 DNA follows: TGTGCCACCAGCTTAGTACCCGGGACAGGCTCCTACAATGAGCAGTTCTTC. It encodes CATSLVPGTGSYNEQFF.

This chain connects TRBV30 to TRBJ1-6; 8 bases align to TRBD1. V lost 5 bases, J lost 7 bases, and 16 bases stayed unmatched. This CDR3 spans 17 amino acids. The germline V gene encodes CDR1 GTSNPN and CDR2 SVGIG (reference sequence). For the CDR3, the DNA is TGTGCCTGGGCGGCGACCCGACAACAGGGGGGGAATTCACCCCTCCACTTT. It codes for CAWAATRQQGGNSPLHF.

Only a few counts were recorded for this clone. The rearrangement links TRBV24-1 to TRBJ2-2; 8 bases match TRBD2. CDR1 KGHDR and CDR2 SFDVKD come from the germline V gene. This CDR3 comprises 16 residues. V shed 4 bases and J 5 bases; nucleotides not matched to a gene: 8. The CDR3 DNA sequence: TGTGCCACCAGTGAGACGGGAGGGCCAAGGACCGGGGAGCTGTTTTTT. Translating it yields CATSETGGPRTGELFF.